Below, one T cell receptor beta chain is given with its context. Its target antigen remains unknown. No base quality information exists; no much larger clone differs at one position. The library was made by the immunoSEQ multiplex PCR assay. For the multiplex PCR, a mixture combining 60 forward primers for TCR Vbeta segments and 13 reverse primers for TCR Jbeta segments was used. A multiplex PCR assay on genomic DNA amplified the CDR3 region of rearranged TCR beta genes. The amplified TCR beta libraries were sequenced on the Illumina HiSeq System as 87-base-pair reads. The authors processed their data as follows. A later analysis counted tens of millions of unique TCR beta chains across the 666 repertoires, and 9 million to 14 million of these chains were shared by at least two donors. A nearest-neighbor algorithm error-corrected the raw reads and collapsed the reads into unique sequences, merging closely related sequences to remove PCR and sequencing errors. Alignment of CDR3 sequences to IMGT reference sequences was used to assign V, D and J gene segments. For a sequence to be retained, a match of at least six nucleotides was required to both a V gene segment and a J gene segment. Rearrangements were classified as productive when the CDR3 lacked stop codons and remained in frame with V and J, and all other rearrangements were classified as non-productive. CDR3 was defined by IMGT convention, running from the second conserved V-encoded cysteine to the conserved J-encoded phenylalanine. The earlier analysis of some 600 of the donors excluded sequences that lacked an unambiguous match to a single V gene segment. An earlier analysis of a few hundred of the donors called V segments functional above 56.7% productive rearrangements and segregating when the between-donor standard deviation exceeded 5%. A statistical classification framework was built for diagnosing cytomegalovirus status from the catalog of TCR beta chain sequences. V and J gene assignment, in a later analysis, came from comparing TCR nucleotide sequences with IMGT/GENE-DB human TR gene sequences. In a later analysis, CDR3 sequences and most-parsimonious VDJ recombination scenarios were assigned using the TCRdist pipeline. In a later analysis, every TCR beta chain was defined by the combination of its CDR3 amino acid sequence and its V-gene family, and reads without a unique V-gene family were dropped. To address suspected cross-contamination and a sequencing artifact, a later analysis removed several hundred highly shared, low-generation-probability nucleotide sequences. A later analysis calculated a clonal expansion index for each public chain from normalized within-repertoire ranks of inferred template counts. A later analysis computed generation probabilities with a VDJ recombination model fitted to out-of-frame rearrangements, and checked the results against IGoR. In a later analysis, TCR-TCR, TCR-HLA and TCR-CMV co-occurrence was scored with hypergeometric tests, and a repertoire-size bias correction was applied to TCR pairs. False discovery rates were estimated in a later analysis by permuting HLA or CMV assignments 20 times. In a later analysis, co-occurring TCRs were grouped using DBSCAN, with TCRdist sequence similarity added in when clustering inside HLA-allele-positive subsets. Repertoires with fewer than 30,000 or more than 120,000 public chains were left out of co-occurrence clustering, as were about 5 repertoires with anomalous nucleotide sharing. This immuneACCESS table, as held by TCRdb, lists in-frame sequences with V and J called but not all clones. Of the missing ones, under half trace to an unresolved V gene in checked studies; the others have no known cause. D and trimming come from the DNA, and the V and J calls and clone size come from that table. This sample has some 130,000 clones in its table, and around 73% of those were observed once. The ten largest clonotypes hold approximately 1.4% of the sample.

This sample is part of a study of cytomegalovirus exposure and HLA in healthy donors (dated by TCRdb to 2016 to 2017). As for the study more broadly: An earlier analysis of 587 of the donors reported approximately 270 Gb of sequence data and around 120 million unique TCR beta sequences from 190 million or so T cells. A later analysis re-analyzed previously published TCR beta repertoires from hundreds of donors and added high-resolution HLA genotyping to study TCR occurrence patterns. Donor age, sex, ethnicity and CMV serostatus were compiled together with the repertoire data. In a later genetic analysis, genome-wide SNP genotypes for about three fifths of the roughly 670 donors were used, and that subset was treated as a discovery cohort. All discovery cohort repertoires had been generated using a single sequencing platform. The study aimed to test whether cataloging public T cell receptors could reveal signatures of past pathogen exposure. Along with the approximately 700-subject first cohort, a separate validation cohort of roughly 110 different subjects was used. Using immunosequencing, the study profiled T cell repertoires from around 680 subjects and related those repertoires to cytomegalovirus serostatus. Typing coverage differed by locus: A, B, C, DRB1 and DQB1 were typed in roughly 620-630 donors, DQA1 in about 500, DPA1 in approximately 600, and DPB1 in just under 480. To predict cytomegalovirus infection status, the study brought together high-throughput TCR immunosequencing, statistical association of individual TCRs with disease status, and machine learning. An earlier analysis of fewer than 750 of the donors used high-throughput TCR beta sequencing to judge whether each TCR beta V gene segment behaved as functional or pseudogenic. Rather than drawing on any new phenotypic data, the later analysis identified candidate immune exposures from TCR beta sequences and the way those sequences occurred across donors. Five DR-DQ haplotypes were handled as single units for association and clustering because linkage in the cohort was strong. On average, around 240,000 unique TCR beta nucleotide sequences were sequenced per donor among 398 genotyped donors of the cohort, with roughly 18% of those sequences being non-productive. HLA typing covered class I and class II loci at four-digit resolution. An early release that covered some 630 HLA-typed donors contained about 300 gigabases of sequencing data and 85 million to 100 million unique TCR sequences. The genetic ancestry cluster associated with self-reported Caucasian donors included 81% of the 300 to 400 genotyped donors.

The cohort was made up of about 670 healthy bone marrow donors. All cohort members were sampled while nominally healthy, although unrecorded immune exposures were likely present. The donor tested CMV seronegative and was one of the 352 seronegative cohort members. Every donor gave a peripheral blood sample, and the peripheral blood mononuclear cells from that sample were used for TCR beta sequencing. Genomic DNA was extracted from the blood cell samples with the Qiagen DNeasy Blood Extraction Kit. Paper-wide results and their limitations: A later genetic analysis associated a missense DCLRE1C variant with V-gene and J-gene trimming of TCR beta chains, and an independent cohort replicated the association. Because HLA typing was unavailable for some donors at each locus, only the typed subset was used in association tests. In a later analysis, HLA-associated TCR beta chains showed more clonal expansion and lower generation probabilities than non-associated chains that were equally common. In an earlier analysis of under 600 of the donors, most TCR beta V segments were observed in productive rearrangements about 87% or about 30% of the time, broadly matching IMGT annotations. The authors suggested that the approach could potentially be extended to other disease states and immunological phenotypes. In the study, about 150 TCR beta chains were listed as associated with cytomegalovirus. Most CMV-associated TCR beta chains appeared to be HLA-restricted in a later analysis, and the HLA associations seemed to be driven largely by CMV exposure. Cytomegalovirus status was reported to be diagnosed by the classifier with high specificity and sensitivity in both the original and validation cohorts. The cohort was sequenced for TCR beta chains only, and without alpha or paired-chain data the features that could be detected were limited. Correlated functional status among segregating V segments might be attributable to linkage disequilibrium, but an unknown experimental factor could not be ruled out. Because counts were too low, roughly 18 rarely observed V segments, including chromosome 9 orphons, were left out of the earlier analysis of some 600 of the donors. A few of the identified cytomegalovirus-associated TCR beta chains were confirmed in vitro to be specific for cytomegalovirus antigens. Assigning TCR associations to individual alleles was difficult when HLA alleles, especially DR and DQ, strongly co-occurred. According to a later analysis, TCR association rates differed among HLA loci, with DRB1 alleles showing the most associated TCRs and HLA-C alleles showing the fewest. The only immune exposure information available for the cohort was CMV serostatus. A further reported finding was that TCR beta sequences accurately predicted the HLA-A and HLA-B alleles for most subjects in the first cohort. While some public TCRs were present in many individuals, most TCR sequences turned up only very rarely across donors. According to a later genetic analysis, donors in an Asian-associated ancestry cluster had fewer N-insertions in productive TCRs than the approximately 710-donor mean. The sequencing pipeline was judged likely to have produced a cluster of highly shared sequence variants as a technical artifact. Specific HLA alleles were associated with 16,951 TCR beta sequences at a false discovery rate of 0.05 in a later analysis. According to a later analysis, parvovirus B19, influenza, CMV and Epstein-Barr virus appeared linked to several top co-occurrence clusters. The presence/absence analyses assumed that sequencing depth was roughly uniform across donors, and that assumption may not be true.

The sequence was obtained from a female donor in good health and CMV-seronegative. The sequenced material came from PBMCs.

For the CDR3, the sequence is CASRVLGLADTDTQYF. The DNA sequence is as follows: TGTGCCAGCCGCGTCCTCGGACTAGCGGACACAGATACGCAGTATTTT. This chain joins TRBV5-4 to TRBJ2-3, and TRBD2 aligns with 10 junction nucleotides. The germline V gene (reference sequence) yields SGHNT for CDR1 and YYREEE for CDR2. Including the terminal cysteine and phenylalanine, the CDR3 comprises 16 residues. Kept here is only the CDR3 DNA, which spans 48 bases and is read in frame from base 1. V is cut back by 7 bases and J by 2 bases, with 10 bases in the junction unmatched.